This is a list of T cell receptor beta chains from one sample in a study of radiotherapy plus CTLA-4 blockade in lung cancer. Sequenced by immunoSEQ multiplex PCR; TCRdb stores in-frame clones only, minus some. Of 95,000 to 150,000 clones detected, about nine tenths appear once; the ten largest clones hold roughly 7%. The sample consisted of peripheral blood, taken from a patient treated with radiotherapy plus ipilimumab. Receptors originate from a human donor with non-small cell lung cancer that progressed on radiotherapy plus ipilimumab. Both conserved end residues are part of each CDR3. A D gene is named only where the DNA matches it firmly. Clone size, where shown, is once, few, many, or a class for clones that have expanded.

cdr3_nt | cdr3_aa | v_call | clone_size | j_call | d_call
TGCGCCAGCCAAAAAGAAGCTTTGAACACTGAAGCTTTCTTT | CASQKEALNTEAFF | TRBV5-1 | . | TRBJ1-1 | .
TGCGCCAGCAGCTTGTCTGGTAATAGCAATCAGCCCCAGCATTTT | CASSLSGNSNQPQHF | TRBV5-1 | . | TRBJ1-5 | .
TGTGCCAGCAGTTTAAGGGGGAGGACCGGGGAGCTGTTTTTT | CASSLRGRTGELFF | TRBV28 | . | TRBJ2-2 | .
TGTGCTAGCAGCCTCGACAGGGCCAATGAGCAGTTCTTC | CASSLDRANEQFF | TRBV7-7 | . | TRBJ2-1 | TRBD1
TGTGCCAGCCTTTGGACGGGGCAAGAGACCCAGTACTTC | CASLWTGQETQYF | TRBV6-5 | . | TRBJ2-5 | .
TGTGCCAGTAGTACCCGACAGGGGGGTGGAAACACCATATATTTT | CASSTRQGGGNTIYF | TRBV19 | . | TRBJ1-3 | TRBD1
TGTGCCAGCTCACCGCTAGCGGGGGTCTCTGGGGCCAACGTCCTGACTTTC | CASSPLAGVSGANVLTF | TRBV18 | once | TRBJ2-6 | TRBD2
TGTGCCAGCACCCTGACTAAGGGACCCTACGAGCAGTACTTC | CASTLTKGPYEQYF | TRBV6-5 | . | TRBJ2-7 | .
TGCAGCGTGGTAGCGGGAGTCTACGAGCAGTACTTC | CSVVAGVYEQYF | TRBV29-1 | . | TRBJ2-7 | TRBD2
TGCGCCAGCAGGGCTCCCGGGACTAGCGGGAGTGGGATCGGGGAGCTGTTTTTT | CASRAPGTSGSGIGELFF | TRBV5-1 | . | TRBJ2-2 | TRBD2
TGCGCCAGCAGTCAGCTGCCAGGGTTGAACTATGGCTACACCTTC | CASSQLPGLNYGYTF | TRBV4-1 | once | TRBJ1-2 | .
TGTGCCATCAGTGCAAGCGGGCCCTACAATGAGCAGTTCTTC | CAISASGPYNEQFF | TRBV10-3 | . | TRBJ2-1 | .
TGTGCCAGCAGTCATCTCGGGACAGGGGGATACAATGAGCAGTTCTTC | CASSHLGTGGYNEQFF | TRBV9 | . | TRBJ2-1 | TRBD1
TGTGCCAGTAGTATATTAGCCCCGCTAGGGACTGAAGCTTTCTTT | CASSILAPLGTEAFF | TRBV19 | few | TRBJ1-1 | .
TGTGCCAGCAGTGAACGTTGGACGGGACTTCAGCCCCAGCATTTT | CASSERWTGLQPQHF | TRBV6-1 | few | TRBJ1-5 | .
TGTGCCAGTAGCAACCCTCGCGGGACGGAATATGGCTACACCTTC | CASSNPRGTEYGYTF | TRBV19 | once | TRBJ1-2 | .
TGTGCCAGCAGCTCAGGTGGACAGGGCAATCAGCCCCAGCATTTT | CASSSGGQGNQPQHF | TRBV7-8 | . | TRBJ1-5 | TRBD1